One sample yielded the 17 T cell receptor beta chains listed below, sequenced in a study of beta chain features in type 1 diabetes (dated by TCRdb to 2016 to 2018). Library generation was performed with the immunoSEQ multiplex PCR assay. The entire isolated RNA was reverse transcribed using the High Capacity cDNA Reverse Transcription Kit, and thus expressed TCRB transcripts were sequenced. TCRdb stores this immuneACCESS table with in-frame sequences only. Part of the clones is absent; in the studies checked, under half of the shortfall reflects unresolved V genes, and no reason is known for the rest. The sample records around 44,000 clones, 50% of which are singletons. In total, the top ten clones hold more than 0.2% of the sample. What was sequenced was stem cell memory CD4+ T cells from blood. Sample cell subset or site, as interpreted from the label and publication: stem cell-like memory CD4+ T cells. Source of these receptors: a young woman in good health.

The V gene is TRBV7-9, the J gene TRBJ2-5, with 11 nucleotides matching TRBD2. This CDR3 region has 16 residues. The V segment lost 2 bases and the J segment 4 bases; nucleotides outside the gene matches: 6. Germline V lookup: CDR1 SEHNR, CDR2 FQNEAQ (reference sequence). The DNA of the CDR3 is TGTGCCAGCAGCTTATTTTTGCTAGCGGGAGGAGAGACCCAGTACTTC. It encodes CASSLFLLAGGETQYF.

This clone was seen a handful of times. This sequence joins TRBV4-1 and TRBJ2-3, with TRBD1 matching over 7 bases. In germline, CDR1 is MGHRA, CDR2 YSYEKL. V trimming: 4 bases; J trimming: 2 bases; junction bases outside the gene matches: 6. This CDR3 region has 15 residues. DNA of the CDR3: TGCGCCAGCAGCCGCAAGGGGGCGGACACAGATACGCAGTATTTT. Protein product: CASSRKGADTDTQYF.

This sequence joins TRBV25-1 and TRBJ2-1, with D possibly being TRBD2 (6 bases). From germline, CDR1 is MGHDK and CDR2 SYGVNS. This CDR3 is built from 14 residues. Trimming shortened V by 2 bases and J by 9 bases, and 14 bases separated the two germline ends. The CDR3 spells CASSEPGVGGEQFF. The DNA of the CDR3 is TGTGCCAGCAGTGAACCTGGGGTGGGAGGTGAGCAGTTCTTC.

This clone was seen a few times. The chain uses TRBV18 and TRBJ2-3; 7 bases align to TRBD1. This CDR3 is 15 amino acids long. Germline V gene sequence: CDR1 KGHSH, CDR2 LQKENI. J was trimmed by 4 bases and V by 4 bases; bases with no gene match: 8. CDR3 amino acids: CASSLSQGDADTQYF. In DNA, the CDR3 is TGTGCCAGCTCACTCTCCCAGGGGGACGCAGATACGCAGTATTTT.

A few counts support this clone. The chain recombines TRBV29-1 with TRBJ2-1, with D tentatively TRBD2 (7 bases). This CDR3 spans 14 amino acids. V lost 6 bases, J lost 6 bases, and 18 bases lay in between. Germline-derived CDR1 and CDR2 are SQVTM and ANQGSEA. The CDR3 sequence is CSVQGGVRGNEQFF. The CDR3 DNA reads as TGCAGCGTGCAAGGGGGGGTTAGGGGCAATGAGCAGTTCTTC.

V is TRBV7-6 and J is TRBJ2-7, with 8 bases matching TRBD2. V lost 5 bases, J lost 3 bases, and 15 bases stayed unmatched. The V gene's germline CDR1 is SGHVS and CDR2 FNYEAQ. The CDR3 is made up of 17 amino acids. The CDR3 is CASSPDRLAISNYEQYF. DNA for the CDR3: TGTGCCAGCAGCCCGGACAGACTAGCGATTTCCAACTACGAGCAGTACTTC.

This rearrangement joins TRBV27 to TRBJ1-1; D is unclear. The CDR3 has 15 residues. Germline assignment: CDR1 MNHEY and CDR2 SMNVEV (reference sequence). Trimming took off 5 bases at V and 0 bases at J, with 13 bases between the two ends. CDR3 sequence reads: CASSVRTDLNTEAFF. As DNA, the CDR3 is TGTGCCAGCAGTGTCAGGACGGACTTGAACACTGAAGCTTTCTTT.

J is TRBJ2-1 and V is TRBV4-2; unclear D gene. V gave up 0 bases and J gave up 14 bases, with 14 bases separating them. This CDR3 region has 13 residues. CDR1 LGHNA and CDR2 YNFKEQ come from the germline V gene. The CDR3, as DNA: TGTGCCAGCAGCCAAGATTTGGCTAGGCCTAAGTTCTTC. As protein: CASSQDLARPKFF.

This clone was observed a handful of times. The CDR3 sequence is CASSVDGWQNAESQYF. The CDR3 nucleotides read TGTGCCAGCAGCGTAGACGGGTGGCAGAATGCGGAGTCCCAGTACTTC. The V gene is TRBV9, the J gene TRBJ2-5; D remains unclear. Germline V gene sequence: CDR1 SGDLS, CDR2 YYNGEE. This CDR3 comprises 16 residues. Trimming shortened V by 0 bases and J by 9 bases, and 21 bases separated the two germline ends. Complete variable domain (other parts from reference TRBV9 and TRBJ2-5): DSGVTQTPKHLITATGQRVTLRCSPRSGDLSVYWYQQSLDQGLQFLIQYYNGEERAKGNILERFSAQQFPDLHSELNLSSLELGDSALYFCASSVDGWQNAESQYFGPGTRLLVL.

This rearrangement joins TRBV25-1 to TRBJ1-1, with 9 bases that match TRBD1. V lost 9 bases to trimming and J lost 1 base; unmatched junction nucleotides: 12. CDR3 size: 16 residues. The germline gives CDR1 MGHDK, CDR2 SYGVNS. The chain's CDR3 is CARCAGRDRENTEAFF. The CDR3, as DNA: TGTGCCAGATGTGCCGGTAGGGACAGGGAGAACACTGAAGCTTTCTTT. The entire variable domain, with the rest obtained from reference TRBV25-1 and TRBJ1-1, is as follows: EADIYQTPRYLVIGTGKKITLECSQTMGHDKMYWYQQDPGMELHLIHYSYGVNSTEKGDLSSESTVSRIRTEHFPLTLESARPSHTSQYLCARCAGRDRENTEAFFGQGTRLTVV.

The V gene is TRBV7-3, the J gene TRBJ2-1, with TRBD2 matching over 10 bases. Germline CDR1 is SGHTA and CDR2 is FQGTGA. Trimming took 4 bases from V and 9 from J; bases not matched to a gene: 3. The CDR3 consists of 13 residues. The CDR3 here is CASSSGLALEQFF. In DNA form, the CDR3 reads TGTGCCAGCAGCTCGGGACTAGCGCTTGAGCAGTTCTTC.

Only a few counts were recorded for this clone. V and J are TRBV7-3 and TRBJ1-5; 10 nucleotides line up with TRBD1. Germline V gene data show CDR1 as SGHTA and CDR2 as FQGTGA. This CDR3 has 16 amino acids. Trimming took 5 bases from V and 5 from J; bases not matched to a gene: 9. CDR3 amino acids: CASSRPRGTGDQPQHF. Written as DNA, the CDR3 is TGTGCCAGCAGCCGCCCCCGGGGGACAGGGGATCAGCCCCAGCATTTT.

About this clone: Other DNA sequences in this sample translate to the same CDR3. This chain joins TRBV28 and TRBJ2-7, with D tentatively TRBD1 (6 bases). Germline CDR1 is MDHEN and CDR2 is SYDVKM. This CDR3 region has 13 residues. V dropped 3 bases and J dropped 3 bases, with 9 bases sitting between them. CDR3 region: CASSLGRGYEQYF. In DNA form, the CDR3 reads TGTGCCAGCAGTTTGGGCAGGGGCTACGAGCAGTACTTC.

The chain links TRBV2 to TRBJ2-2; TRBD2 matches 8 bases. J was trimmed by 6 bases and V by 2 bases; bases with no gene match: 8. CDR3 size: 16 residues. Germline V CDR1 and CDR2: SNHLY, FYNNEI. CDR3 in DNA: TGTGCCAGCAGTGAAATGGGACTAGAAACCTCCGGGGAGCTGTTTTTT. Translated, it gives CASSEMGLETSGELFF.

The rearrangement joins TRBV2 to TRBJ2-1; a possible D gene is TRBD1 (5 bases). Germline V gives CDR1 SNHLY, CDR2 FYNNEI. This CDR3 is built from 13 residues. Trimming pared 7 bases from V and 10 bases from J, leaving 17 bases between. The DNA for the CDR3 is TGTGCCAGCACTGCGACAGATTTTAACGAGCAGTTCTTC. Amino acids: CASTATDFNEQFF.

The rearrangement joins TRBV11-3 to TRBJ2-7; a weak D match, TRBD2 (6 bases). The CDR3 loop spans 15 amino acids. CDR1 SGHNT and CDR2 YENEEA come from the germline V gene. Trimming removed 4 bases from V and 8 bases from J, with 21 bases in between. The CDR3 sequence: CASSSRDFGLVQQYF. For the CDR3, the DNA is TGTGCCAGCAGCTCTCGGGACTTTGGGCTCGTTCAGCAGTACTTC.

In its sample, this clone was seen a few times. The chain links TRBV2 to TRBJ2-7, with TRBD2 identical over 10 bases. This CDR3 is 14 amino acids long. Germline V gene lookup returns CDR1 SNHLY and CDR2 FYNNEI. J lost 7 bases, V lost 4 bases, and 7 bases had no gene match. This chain's CDR3 is CASSGLAGVWEQYF. The CDR3 DNA reads TGTGCCAGCAGTGGTCTAGCGGGAGTGTGGGAGCAGTACTTC.